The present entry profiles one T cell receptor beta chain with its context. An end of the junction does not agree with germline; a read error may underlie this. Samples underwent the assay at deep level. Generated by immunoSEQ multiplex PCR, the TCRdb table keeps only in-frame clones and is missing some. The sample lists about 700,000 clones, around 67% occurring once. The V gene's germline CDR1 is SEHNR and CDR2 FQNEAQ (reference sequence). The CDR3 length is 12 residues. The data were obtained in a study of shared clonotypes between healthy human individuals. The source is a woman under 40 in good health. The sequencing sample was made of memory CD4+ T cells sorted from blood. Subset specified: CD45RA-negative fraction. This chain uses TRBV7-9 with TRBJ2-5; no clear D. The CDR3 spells CASSHTQEAQYF. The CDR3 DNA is TGTGCCAGCAGCCATACACAAGAGGCCCAGTACTTC.